One sample yielded the 11 T cell receptor beta chains listed below, sequenced in a study of blood T cell repertoires in COVID-19. Sequencing was performed with immunoSEQ multiplex PCR; in TCRdb, only in-frame clones are kept and a portion is missing. The repertoire includes around 310,000 clones, approximately 88% of them detected once, and less than 5.5% sits in the top ten. What was sequenced was PBMCs or T cells enriched from blood (not recorded which). The source is a young man who had recovered from COVID-19.

The rearrangement links TRBV5-1 to TRBJ2-7; TRBD1 is a possible D gene (6 bases). Trimming removed 4 bases from V and 4 bases from J, with 15 bases in between. CDR3 length equals 14 residues. Germline CDR1 is SGHRS and CDR2 is YFSETQ. The CDR3, as DNA: TGCGCCAGCAGCCCCCTAAAGGACAGTTACGAGCAGTACTTC. It codes for CASSPLKDSYEQYF.

This chain connects TRBV13 to TRBJ1-6, with D possibly matching TRBD1 (5 bases). Germline V gives CDR1 PRHDT, CDR2 FYEKMQ (reference sequence). Between the trimmed V and J ends, which lost 5 bases and 7 bases, there was a span of 21 bases. The CDR3 totals 17 residues. Here the CDR3 DNA reads TGTGCCAGCAGCCCCATCCGGGTGGGGGGTACAAATTCACCCCTCCACTTT. Translated: CASSPIRVGGTNSPLHF.

The gene calls are TRBV13 and TRBJ1-5, with D possibly TRBD1 on 5 matching bases. Germline assignment: CDR1 PRHDT and CDR2 FYEKMQ (reference sequence). The CDR3 is 13 amino acids. The V and J ends lost 6 bases and 4 bases respectively, with 10 bases between them. This chain's CDR3 is CASSLQGNQPQHF. The DNA for the CDR3 is TGTGCCAGCAGTCTCCAGGGTAATCAGCCCCAGCATTTT.

This chain uses TRBV29-1 with TRBJ2-7; weak D call: TRBD1 (6 bases). There are 14 residues in the CDR3. Deletions cut 6 bases from V and 5 bases from J, with 20 bases between. Per germline, CDR1 SQVTM and CDR2 ANQGSEA. The chain's CDR3 is CSVQPGHRAHEQYF. The CDR3 DNA is TGCAGCGTCCAACCGGGGCACAGGGCCCACGAGCAGTACTTC.

J is TRBJ2-1 and V is TRBV7-7; TRBD1 matches 12 bases. Trimming cost V 1 base and J 6 bases; bases outside gene matches: 4. Germline V lookup: CDR1 SSHAT, CDR2 FNYEAQ (reference sequence). This CDR3 is built from 16 residues. This chain's CDR3 is CASSLGGTGGPNEQFF. CDR3 nucleotide sequence: TGTGCCAGCAGCTTAGGTGGGACAGGGGGCCCCAATGAGCAGTTCTTC.

The rearrangement links TRBV14 to TRBJ2-7; 8 bases line up with TRBD2. V shed 4 bases and J 3 bases; nucleotides not matched to a gene: 2. Germline V gene data show CDR1 as SGHDN and CDR2 as FVKESK. The CDR3 extends over 13 amino acids. CDR3 residues: CASSLAGGYEQYF. The CDR3 DNA is TGTGCCAGCAGCCTCGCGGGGGGCTACGAGCAGTACTTC.

The chain links TRBV2 to TRBJ2-7, with TRBD2 as a possible D gene (6 bases). The V gene lost 6 bases and the J gene lost 1 base, with 10 bases spanning the gap. This CDR3 region has 13 residues. Germline assignment: CDR1 SNHLY and CDR2 FYNNEI. In DNA form, the CDR3 reads TGTGCCAGCAGCGCTGGGACTTCCTACGAGCAGTACTTC. Its protein is CASSAGTSYEQYF.

The gene calls are TRBV11-2 and TRBJ1-1; perhaps TRBD1 as D (6 bases). The length of the CDR3 is 19 residues. V was cut by 3 bases and J by 0 bases, with 23 bases left in between. Germline CDR1 SGHAT, CDR2 FQNNGV. The CDR3 DNA is TGTGCCAGCAGCTTGAGGGGGACGTCTGGGGTTCCCATGAACACTGAAGCTTTCTTT. It is translated as CASSLRGTSGVPMNTEAFF.

This clone was counted only a few times. V and J are TRBV4-2 and TRBJ2-7, with D uncertain. This CDR3 has 13 residues. V was pared by 0 bases and J by 5 bases, with 8 bases between. The V gene's germline CDR1 is LGHNA and CDR2 YNFKEQ. The CDR3 region is CASSQDWQNEQYF. Written as DNA, the CDR3 is TGTGCCAGCAGCCAAGATTGGCAAAACGAGCAGTACTTC.

The gene calls are TRBV2 and TRBJ2-2; weak D call: TRBD2 (5 bases). Germline V lookup: CDR1 SNHLY, CDR2 FYNNEI. This CDR3 has 16 amino acids. V lost 7 bases, J lost 2 bases, and 17 bases lay in between. The CDR3 sequence is CASTGGQRLNTGELFF. CDR3 nucleotides: TGTGCCAGCACCGGCGGGCAGCGGCTCAACACCGGGGAGCTGTTTTTT.

The chain joins TRBV28 to TRBJ1-2; TRBD1 agrees at 7 bases. Looked up from germline, CDR1 is MDHEN and CDR2 is SYDVKM. The CDR3 is 14 amino acids. Trimming at V came to 6 bases and at J to 1 base, leaving 5 bases not matched to a gene. The CDR3 coding sequence is TGTGCCAGCAGCCAGGGGGGAGGTAACTATGGCTACACCTTC. This translates into CASSQGGGNYGYTF.